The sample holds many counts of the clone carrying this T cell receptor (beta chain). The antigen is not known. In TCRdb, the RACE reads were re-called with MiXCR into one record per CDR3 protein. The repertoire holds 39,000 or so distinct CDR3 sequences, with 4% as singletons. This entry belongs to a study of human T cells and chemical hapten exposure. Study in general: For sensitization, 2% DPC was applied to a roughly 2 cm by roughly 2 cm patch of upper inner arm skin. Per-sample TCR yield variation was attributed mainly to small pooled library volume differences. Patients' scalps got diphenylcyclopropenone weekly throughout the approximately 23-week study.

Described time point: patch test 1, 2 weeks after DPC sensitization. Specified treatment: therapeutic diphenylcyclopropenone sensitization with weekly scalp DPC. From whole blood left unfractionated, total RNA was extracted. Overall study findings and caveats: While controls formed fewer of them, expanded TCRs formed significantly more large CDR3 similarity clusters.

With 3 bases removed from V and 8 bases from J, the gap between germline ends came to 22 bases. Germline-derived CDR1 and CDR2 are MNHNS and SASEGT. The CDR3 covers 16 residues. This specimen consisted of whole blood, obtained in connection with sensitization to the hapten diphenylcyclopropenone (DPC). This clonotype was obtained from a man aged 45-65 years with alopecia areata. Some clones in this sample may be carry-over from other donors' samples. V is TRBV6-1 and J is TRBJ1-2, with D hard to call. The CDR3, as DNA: TGTGCCAGCAGTGATCGTGAAGCCCCTAGTCGTTCGGGCTACACCTTC. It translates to CASSDREAPSRSGYTF.